This TCR beta chain was sequenced during a study of blood T cell repertoires in COVID-19. Study as a whole: Some COVID-19 samples were acute and others convalescent; all came from the United States, Italy and Spain. PBMCs, B-cell-depleted T cells, or T cells were the source of the cDNA or gDNA that made up the material.

The V gene lost 0 bases and the J gene lost 8 bases, with 12 bases spanning the gap. The germline CDR1 and CDR2 sequences are SGHRS and YFSETQ. The CDR3 covers 14 residues. Study processing details: Reference gene primer amplification in the assay estimated nucleated cell counts. Assay used: immunoSEQ multiplex PCR; TCRdb lists only in-frame clones, some missing. That table supplies the V and J calls and clone size; D and trimming were determined from the DNA. Seen here are 300,000 to 350,000 clones, roughly nine tenths observed once, and the top ten hold 2% to 3%. The chain employs TRBV5-1 and TRBJ2-4; unclear D gene. The sequence derives from a man younger than 30 with active or convalescent COVID-19. The sequencing sample was made of peripheral blood. CDR3 sequence reads: CASSLGQAWDIQYF. Here the CDR3 DNA reads TGCGCCAGCAGCTTGGGGCAGGCGTGGGACATTCAGTACTTC.